A selection of T cell receptor beta chains follows, all from one sample in a study of siplizumab effects on memory and regulatory T cells. TCRdb's copy holds only in-frame clones and misses some; the assay was immunoSEQ multiplex PCR. The table has about 94,000 clones, 85% to 95% seen once. Sequenced input: non-Treg CD4+ T cells sorted from blood. The receptors derive from a human donor in good health. The CDR3 runs from the conserved cysteine through the conserved F or W. A D gene is named only where the DNA matches it firmly. Clone size is not always given. Where it is, it says once, few, many or a class for expanded clones.

cdr3_aa,cdr3_nt,j_call,clone_size,v_call,d_call,cdr3_length
CASSLVRSNYEQYF,TGTGCCAGCAGCTTAGTGCGGTCTAACTACGAGCAGTACTTC,TRBJ2-7,-,TRBV13,-,14
CASSARGREKLFF,TGTGCCAGCAGTGCGCGGGGACGGGAAAAACTGTTTTTT,TRBJ1-4,-,TRBV6-1,-,13
CASTGDNSNQPQHF,TGTGCCAGCACAGGGGATAATAGCAATCAGCCCCAGCATTTT,TRBJ1-5,-,TRBV9,-,14
CASSDSAGRDNSPLHF,TGTGCCAGCAGTGACTCGGCTGGCAGGGACAATTCACCCCTCCACTTT,TRBJ1-6,-,TRBV6-4,-,16
CASTLPAGGPSEQYF,TGCGCCAGCACCCTGCCAGCGGGGGGGCCTTCCGAGCAGTACTTC,TRBJ2-7,-,TRBV10-1,TRBD2,15
CASSDRTLYNEQFF,TGTGCCAGCAGTGACCGGACCCTCTACAATGAGCAGTTCTTC,TRBJ2-1,-,TRBV2,-,14
CASSPPRGNTEAFF,TGTGCCAGCTCACCACCGAGGGGGAACACTGAAGCTTTCTTT,TRBJ1-1,-,TRBV18,-,14
CASSLPGQPYNEQFF,TGTGCCAGCAGCTTGCCAGGACAACCTTACAATGAGCAGTTCTTC,TRBJ2-1,-,TRBV5-6,-,15
CASSYSPFPPADTQYF,TGTGCCAGCAGTTACTCGCCATTCCCCCCCGCAGATACGCAGTATTTT,TRBJ2-3,-,TRBV6-6,-,16
CASSLGGASTEAFF,TGTGCCAGCAGCTTAGGAGGGGCCAGCACTGAAGCTTTCTTT,TRBJ1-1,-,TRBV11-3,-,14
CASGNRGRRNYGYTF,TGTGCCAGCGGCAACAGGGGGCGCAGGAACTATGGCTACACCTTC,TRBJ1-2,-,TRBV5-6,TRBD1,15
CASSYGTSDTDTQYF,TGTGCCAGCAGTTACGGGACTAGCGACACAGATACGCAGTATTTT,TRBJ2-3,-,TRBV6-5,TRBD2,15
CASSITGTGHGYTF,TGTGCCAGCAGCATAACCGGGACAGGGCATGGCTACACCTTC,TRBJ1-2,-,TRBV5-4,TRBD1,14
CASRLARPGGTGELFF,TGTGCAAGTCGCTTAGCGCGTCCGGGGGGCACCGGGGAGCTGTTTTTT,TRBJ2-2,-,TRBV12-2,-,16
CASSFGAEQYF,TGTGCCAGCAGTTTTGGAGCCGAGCAGTACTTC,TRBJ2-7,once,TRBV28,-,11
CASSFYTLNTEAFF,TGTGCCAGCAGCTTTTATACACTGAACACTGAAGCTTTCTTT,TRBJ1-1,-,TRBV5-4,-,14
CASSRGTGGNYGYTF,TGTGCCAGTAGTAGGGGGACAGGCGGTAACTATGGCTACACCTTC,TRBJ1-2,-,TRBV19,TRBD1,15
CASSYSKRGDSPLHF,TGTGCCAGCAGTTACTCGAAACGCGGGGATTCACCCCTCCACTTT,TRBJ1-6,once,TRBV6-6,-,15
CASSKSGQQNYGYTF,TGTGCCAGTAGTAAATCGGGACAGCAGAACTATGGCTACACCTTC,TRBJ1-2,-,TRBV19,TRBD1,15
CASSKEEGRGEAFF,TGTGCCAGCAGCAAAGAGGAGGGGCGGGGTGAAGCTTTCTTT,TRBJ1-1,-,TRBV21-1,-,14
CASTFVSGRLNEQFF,TGTGCCAGTACTTTCGTGAGCGGGAGGTTGAATGAGCAGTTCTTC,TRBJ2-1,-,TRBV19,TRBD2,15
CASSVEGTRNSEQYF,TGTGCCAGCAGCGTAGAAGGGACAAGGAACTCCGAGCAGTACTTC,TRBJ2-7,once,TRBV9,-,15
CASSDWGIDTQYF,TGTGCCAGCAGTGATTGGGGGATAGATACGCAGTATTTT,TRBJ2-3,-,TRBV6-1,-,13
CASISLNGYTF,TGTGCCAGCATTTCACTCAATGGCTACACCTTC,TRBJ1-2,-,TRBV2,-,11
CASSLGGGTEAFF,TGTGCCAGCAGCTTAGGAGGGGGGACTGAAGCTTTCTTT,TRBJ1-1,once,TRBV7-8,-,13
CAASLGAGFNSPLHF,TGTGCCGCTTCCCTGGGGGCAGGATTTAATTCACCCCTCCACTTT,TRBJ1-6,-,TRBV27,-,15
CASSKGPTGALEETQYF,TGCGCCAGCAGCAAGGGTCCCACAGGGGCGCTTGAAGAGACCCAGTACTTC,TRBJ2-5,-,TRBV5-1,TRBD1,17
CASSQEGSANQETQYF,TGTGCCAGCAGCCAAGAAGGGTCGGCGAACCAAGAGACCCAGTACTTC,TRBJ2-5,-,TRBV4-2,-,16
CSVELGGGNQPQHF,TGCAGCGTTGAATTGGGAGGGGGCAATCAGCCCCAGCATTTT,TRBJ1-5,-,TRBV29-1,-,14
CASSLNRGRPETQYF,TGTGCCAGCAGCTTAAACAGGGGGCGCCCAGAGACCCAGTACTTC,TRBJ2-5,-,TRBV7-2,TRBD1,15
CASSEGGQGSYEQYF,TGTGCCAGCAGCGAGGGAGGACAGGGCTCCTACGAGCAGTACTTC,TRBJ2-7,-,TRBV11-3,TRBD1,15
CARAPGQGYEQYF,TGTGCCAGAGCCCCGGGACAAGGCTACGAGCAGTACTTC,TRBJ2-7,-,TRBV2,-,13
CASSELTVWGRGGELFF,TGTGCCAGTAGCGAACTGACAGTCTGGGGACGGGGCGGGGAGCTGTTTTTT,TRBJ2-2,-,TRBV19,-,17
CASSTRQGQDTDTQYF,TGCGCCAGCAGCACCCGCCAGGGGCAGGACACAGATACGCAGTATTTT,TRBJ2-3,-,TRBV5-1,-,16
CASSTFAGQENTGELFF,TGTGCCAGCAGCACGTTCGCGGGACAGGAGAACACCGGGGAGCTGTTTTTT,TRBJ2-2,-,TRBV7-9,TRBD1,17
CASSEGGQYGYTF,TGTGCCAGCAGTGAGGGGGGACAGTATGGCTACACCTTC,TRBJ1-2,-,TRBV2,TRBD1,13